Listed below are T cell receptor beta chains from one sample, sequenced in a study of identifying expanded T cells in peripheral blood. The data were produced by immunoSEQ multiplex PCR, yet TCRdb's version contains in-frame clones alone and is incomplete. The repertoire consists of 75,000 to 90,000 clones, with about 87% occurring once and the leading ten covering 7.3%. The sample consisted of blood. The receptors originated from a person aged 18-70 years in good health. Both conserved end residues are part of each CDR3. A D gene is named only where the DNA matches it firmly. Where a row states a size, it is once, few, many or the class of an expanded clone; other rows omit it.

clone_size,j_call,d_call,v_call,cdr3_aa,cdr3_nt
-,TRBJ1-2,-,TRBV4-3,CASSQETGRSYTF,TGCGCCAGCAGCCAAGAGACAGGTAGAAGCTACACCTTC
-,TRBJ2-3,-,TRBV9,CASSLHPGLRADTQYF,TGTGCCAGCAGCCTCCACCCGGGACTCCGCGCAGATACGCAGTATTTT
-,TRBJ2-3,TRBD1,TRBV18,CASSPGQASTDTQYF,TGTGCCAGCTCACCGGGACAGGCTAGCACAGATACGCAGTATTTT
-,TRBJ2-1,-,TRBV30,CAWSVETGREQFF,TGTGCCTGGAGTGTAGAGACAGGCCGCGAGCAGTTCTTC
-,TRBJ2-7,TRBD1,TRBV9,CASSTGPGTGVEQYF,TGTGCCAGCAGCACCGGCCCCGGGACAGGGGTCGAGCAGTACTTC
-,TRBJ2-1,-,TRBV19,CASSPTHQNEQFF,TGTGCCAGTAGTCCCACCCACCAGAATGAGCAGTTCTTC
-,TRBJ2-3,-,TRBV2,CASSEVGGRPTDTQYF,TGTGCCAGCAGTGAAGTTGGGGGGAGACCCACAGATACGCAGTATTTT
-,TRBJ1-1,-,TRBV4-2,CASSQIGQTEAFF,TGTGCCAGCAGCCAAATCGGACAGACCGAAGCTTTCTTT
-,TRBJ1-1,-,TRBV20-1,CSAWTTEAFF,TGCAGTGCTTGGACCACTGAAGCTTTCTTT
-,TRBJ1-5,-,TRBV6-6,CASSYRDSNQPQHF,TGTGCCAGCAGTTACAGGGATAGCAATCAGCCCCAGCATTTT
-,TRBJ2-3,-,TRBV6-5,CASSYPGSGTQYF,TGTGCCAGCAGTTACCCGGGGTCGGGTACGCAGTATTTT
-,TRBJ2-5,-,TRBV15,CATSSSRKGETQYF,TGTGCCACCAGCAGCTCTAGGAAGGGAGAGACCCAGTACTTC
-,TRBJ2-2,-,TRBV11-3,CASSASRNTGELFF,TGTGCCAGCAGCGCCAGTAGGAACACCGGGGAGCTGTTTTTT
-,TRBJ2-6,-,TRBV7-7,CASSPDLGGITGANVLTF,TGTGCCAGCAGCCCGGATTTAGGGGGAATTACTGGGGCCAACGTCCTGACTTTC
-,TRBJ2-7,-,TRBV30,CAWRPTGILVDEQYF,TGTGCCTGGAGACCCACAGGAATACTTGTGGACGAGCAGTACTTC
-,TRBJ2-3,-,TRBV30,CAWSSGGTQYF,TGTGCCTGGAGTAGCGGAGGTACGCAGTATTTT
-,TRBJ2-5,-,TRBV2,CASSEEGRSETQYF,TGTGCCAGCAGTGAGGAGGGCCGCTCAGAGACCCAGTACTTC
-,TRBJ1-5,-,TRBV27,CVSSLNRGGPQHF,TGTGTCAGCAGTTTAAACCGGGGCGGGCCCCAGCATTTT
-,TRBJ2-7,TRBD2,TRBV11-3,CASSIRSSGGEQYF,TGTGCCAGCAGCATTCGTTCTAGCGGGGGCGAGCAGTACTTC
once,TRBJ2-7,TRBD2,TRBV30,CAWAGEEYEQYF,TGTGCCTGGGCGGGAGAAGAATACGAGCAGTACTTC
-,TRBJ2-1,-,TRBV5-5,CASSFGISYNEQFF,TGTGCCAGCAGCTTTGGGATTTCCTACAATGAGCAGTTCTTC
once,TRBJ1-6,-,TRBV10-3,CAISRDYNSPLHF,TGTGCCATCAGCAGGGATTACAATTCACCCCTCCACTTT
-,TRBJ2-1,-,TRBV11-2,CASSKDRSSLYNEQFF,TGTGCCAGCAGCAAAGACAGGTCGAGCCTGTACAATGAGCAGTTCTTC
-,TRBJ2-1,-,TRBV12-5,CASGWTNVEFF,TGTGCTAGTGGTTGGACTAACGTGGAGTTCTTC
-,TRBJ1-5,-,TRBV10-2,CATSGWLGDQPQHF,TGCGCCACCTCAGGTTGGCTGGGGGATCAGCCCCAGCATTTT
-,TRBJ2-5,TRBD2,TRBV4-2,CASSHKTSGGEETQYF,TGTGCCAGCAGCCACAAGACTAGCGGGGGGGAAGAGACCCAGTACTTC
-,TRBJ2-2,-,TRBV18,CASSPPGGAELFF,TGTGCCAGCTCACCACCGGGGGGAGCGGAGCTGTTTTTT
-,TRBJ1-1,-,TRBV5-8,CASSSGYTLSEAFF,TGTGCCAGCAGCTCGGGCTATACGCTTAGTGAAGCTTTCTTT
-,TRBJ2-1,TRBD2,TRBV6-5,CASNALAGGLIF,TGTGCCAGCAATGCTTTAGCGGGGGGGCTGATCTTC
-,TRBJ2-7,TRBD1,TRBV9,CASSPETGGVRQYF,TGTGCCAGCAGCCCAGAGACAGGGGGCGTCAGGCAGTACTTC
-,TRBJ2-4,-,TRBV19,CASSRGTLAKNIQYF,TGTGCCAGTAGTAGGGGGACACTAGCCAAAAACATTCAGTACTTC
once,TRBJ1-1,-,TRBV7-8,CASSFNKLETEAFF,TGTGCCAGCAGCTTCAATAAGTTAGAAACTGAAGCTTTCTTT
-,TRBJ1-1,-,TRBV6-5,CASSYARDYEAFF,TGTGCCAGCAGTTATGCCAGGGATTATGAAGCTTTCTTT
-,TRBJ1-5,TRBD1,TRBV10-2,CASSRDSMGLRVAQPQHF,TGCGCCAGCAGCCGGGACAGTATGGGCCTCAGGGTCGCGCAGCCCCAGCATTTT
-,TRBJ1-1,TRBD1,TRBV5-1,CASSAGQGGVNTEAFF,TGCGCCAGCAGCGCCGGACAGGGAGGAGTGAACACTGAAGCTTTCTTT
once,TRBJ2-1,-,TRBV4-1,CASSQGQSGTGLNEQFF,TGCGCCAGCAGCCAAGGTCAAAGTGGTACAGGGTTGAATGAGCAGTTCTTC
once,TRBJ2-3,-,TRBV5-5,CASSWGQGSTDTQYF,TGTGCCAGCAGCTGGGGGCAGGGGTCCACAGATACGCAGTATTTT
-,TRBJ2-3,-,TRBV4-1,CASSQGFYTDTQYF,TGCGCCAGCAGCCAAGGATTTTACACAGATACGCAGTATTTT
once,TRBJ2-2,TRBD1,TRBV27,CASSFGTGRNTGELFF,TGTGCCAGCAGCTTCGGGACAGGGCGGAACACCGGGGAGCTGTTTTTT
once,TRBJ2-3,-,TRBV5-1,CASRASGSTDTQYF,TGCGCCAGCAGGGCTTCAGGGAGCACAGATACGCAGTATTTT
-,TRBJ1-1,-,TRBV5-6,CASSLGQISEAFF,TGTGCCAGCAGCCTGGGACAAATTTCTGAAGCTTTCTTT
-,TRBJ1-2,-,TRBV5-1,CASSLNDQGGGYTF,TGCGCCAGCAGCTTGAACGACCAGGGCGGGGGCTACACCTTC
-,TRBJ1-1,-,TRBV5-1,CASSLAPGGPGTEAFF,TGCGCCAGCAGCTTGGCCCCCGGGGGTCCGGGTACTGAAGCTTTCTTT
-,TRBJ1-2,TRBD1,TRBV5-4,CASSFQGGARGYTF,TGTGCCAGCAGCTTTCAAGGGGGCGCGCGGGGCTACACCTTC
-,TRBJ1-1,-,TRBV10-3,CAISERTGNTEAFF,TGTGCCATCAGTGAGAGAACAGGGAACACTGAAGCTTTCTTT
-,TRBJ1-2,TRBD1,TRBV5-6,CASSLRDRGNYGYTF,TGTGCCAGCAGCCTCCGGGACAGGGGCAACTATGGCTACACCTTC
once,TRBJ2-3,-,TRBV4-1,CASSQATAMRADTQYF,TGCGCCAGCAGCCAAGCGACCGCAATGAGGGCAGATACGCAGTATTTT
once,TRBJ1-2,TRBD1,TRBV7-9,CASSSTDRVHGYTF,TGTGCCAGCAGCTCGACCGACAGGGTCCATGGCTACACCTTC